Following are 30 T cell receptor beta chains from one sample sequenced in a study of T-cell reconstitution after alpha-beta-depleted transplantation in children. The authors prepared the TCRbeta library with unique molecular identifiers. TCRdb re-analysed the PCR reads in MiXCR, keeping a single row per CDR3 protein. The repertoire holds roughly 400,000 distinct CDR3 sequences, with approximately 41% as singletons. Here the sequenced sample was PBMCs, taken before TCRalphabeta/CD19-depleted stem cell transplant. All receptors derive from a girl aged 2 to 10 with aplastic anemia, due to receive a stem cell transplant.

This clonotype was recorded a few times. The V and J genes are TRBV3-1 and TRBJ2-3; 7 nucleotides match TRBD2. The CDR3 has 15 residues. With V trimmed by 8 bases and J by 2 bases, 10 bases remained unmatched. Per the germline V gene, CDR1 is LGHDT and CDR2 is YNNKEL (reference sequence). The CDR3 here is CASQEGRAYTDTQYF. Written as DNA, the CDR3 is TGTGCCAGCCAAGAAGGGAGGGCCTACACAGATACGCAGTATTTT.

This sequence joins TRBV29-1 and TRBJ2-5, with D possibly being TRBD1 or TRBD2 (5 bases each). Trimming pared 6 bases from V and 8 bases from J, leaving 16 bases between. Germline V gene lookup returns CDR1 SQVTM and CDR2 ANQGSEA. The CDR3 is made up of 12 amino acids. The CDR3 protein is CSVGDGAETQYF. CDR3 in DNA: TGCAGCGTGGGGGACGGCGCAGAAACCCAGTACTTC. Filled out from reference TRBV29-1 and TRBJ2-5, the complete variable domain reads SAVISQKPSRDICQRGTSLTIQCQVDSQVTMMFWYRQQPGQSLTLIATANQGSEATYESGFVIDKFPISRPNLTFSTLTVSNMSPEDSSIYLCSVGDGAETQYFGPGTRLLVL.

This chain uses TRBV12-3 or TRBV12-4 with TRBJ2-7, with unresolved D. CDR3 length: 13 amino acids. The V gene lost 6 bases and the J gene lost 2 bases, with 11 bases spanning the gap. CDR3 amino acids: CASSFPMAYEQYF. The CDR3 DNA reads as TGTGCCAGCAGCTTCCCCATGGCCTACGAGCAGTACTTC.

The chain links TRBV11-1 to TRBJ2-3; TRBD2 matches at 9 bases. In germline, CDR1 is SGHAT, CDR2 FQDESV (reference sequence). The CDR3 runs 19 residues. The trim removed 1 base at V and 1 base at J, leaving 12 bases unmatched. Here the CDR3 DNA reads TGTGCCAGCAGCTTAGGTTTACGGCGGGAGGGCCGCGGCACAGATACGCAGTATTTT. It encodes CASSLGLRREGRGTDTQYF.

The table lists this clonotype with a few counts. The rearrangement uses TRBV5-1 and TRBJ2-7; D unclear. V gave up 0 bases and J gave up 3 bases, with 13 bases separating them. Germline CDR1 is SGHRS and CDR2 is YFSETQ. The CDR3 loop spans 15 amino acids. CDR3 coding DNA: TGCGCCAGCAGCTTGGCCAGCGAAGGCTTCTACGAGCAGTACTTC. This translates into CASSLASEGFYEQYF.

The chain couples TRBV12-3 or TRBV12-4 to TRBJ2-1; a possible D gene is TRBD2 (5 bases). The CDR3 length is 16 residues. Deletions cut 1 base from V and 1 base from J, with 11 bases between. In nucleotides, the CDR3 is TGTGCCAGCAGTTTAGAAGCGGTCGGGTCCTACAATGAGCAGTTCTTC. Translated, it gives CASSLEAVGSYNEQFF.

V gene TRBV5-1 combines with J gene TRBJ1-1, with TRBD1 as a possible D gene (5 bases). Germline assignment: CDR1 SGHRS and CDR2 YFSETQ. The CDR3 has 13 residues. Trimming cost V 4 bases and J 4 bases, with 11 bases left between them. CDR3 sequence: CASSSDSATEAFF. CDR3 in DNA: TGCGCCAGCAGCAGCGACAGCGCCACTGAAGCTTTCTTT.

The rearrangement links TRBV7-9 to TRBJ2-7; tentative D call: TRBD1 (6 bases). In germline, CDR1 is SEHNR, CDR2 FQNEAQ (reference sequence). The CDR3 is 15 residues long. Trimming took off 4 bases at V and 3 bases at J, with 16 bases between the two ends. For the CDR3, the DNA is TGTGCCAGCAGCTCCGCAGACAGGAGCCTCTACGAGCAGTACTTC. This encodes CASSSADRSLYEQYF.

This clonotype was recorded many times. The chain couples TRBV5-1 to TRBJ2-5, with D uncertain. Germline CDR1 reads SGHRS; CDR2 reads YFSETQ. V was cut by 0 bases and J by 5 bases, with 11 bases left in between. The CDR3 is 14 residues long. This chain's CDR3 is CASSLEHHGETQYF. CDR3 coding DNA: TGCGCCAGCAGCTTGGAACATCATGGGGAGACCCAGTACTTC.

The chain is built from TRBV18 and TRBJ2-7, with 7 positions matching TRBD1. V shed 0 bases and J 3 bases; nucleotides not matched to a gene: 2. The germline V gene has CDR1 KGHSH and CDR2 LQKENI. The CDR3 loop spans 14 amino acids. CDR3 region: CASSPPGQIYEQYF. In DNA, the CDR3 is TGTGCCAGCTCACCACCGGGACAGATCTACGAGCAGTACTTC.

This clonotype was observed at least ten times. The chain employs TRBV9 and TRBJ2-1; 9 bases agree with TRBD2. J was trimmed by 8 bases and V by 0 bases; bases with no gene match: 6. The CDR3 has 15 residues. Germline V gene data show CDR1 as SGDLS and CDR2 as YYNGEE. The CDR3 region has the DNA TGTGCCAGCAGCGTAGATGGTAGCGGGGGCGATGAGCAGTTCTTC. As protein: CASSVDGSGGDEQFF.

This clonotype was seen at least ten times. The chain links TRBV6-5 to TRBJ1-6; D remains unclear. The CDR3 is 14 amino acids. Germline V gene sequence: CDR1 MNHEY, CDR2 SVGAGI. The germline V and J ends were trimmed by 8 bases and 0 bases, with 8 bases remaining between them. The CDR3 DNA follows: TGTGCCAGCCAACAAAGCTCCTATAATTCACCCCTCCACTTT. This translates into CASQQSSYNSPLHF.

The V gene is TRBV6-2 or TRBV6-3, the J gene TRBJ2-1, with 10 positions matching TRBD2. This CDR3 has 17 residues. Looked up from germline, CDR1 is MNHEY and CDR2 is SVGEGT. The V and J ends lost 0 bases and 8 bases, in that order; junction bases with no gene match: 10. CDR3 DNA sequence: TGTGCCAGCAGTTACTCTGAATTCAGCGGGAGGGCATATGAGCAGTTCTTC. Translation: CASSYSEFSGRAYEQFF.

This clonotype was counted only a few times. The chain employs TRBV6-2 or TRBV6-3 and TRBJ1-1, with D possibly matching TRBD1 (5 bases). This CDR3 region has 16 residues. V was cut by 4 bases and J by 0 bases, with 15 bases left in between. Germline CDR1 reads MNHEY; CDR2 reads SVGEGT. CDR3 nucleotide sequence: TGTGCCAGCAGTTCCAGAAAGGTAGGGGTGAACACTGAAGCTTTCTTT. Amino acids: CASSSRKVGVNTEAFF.

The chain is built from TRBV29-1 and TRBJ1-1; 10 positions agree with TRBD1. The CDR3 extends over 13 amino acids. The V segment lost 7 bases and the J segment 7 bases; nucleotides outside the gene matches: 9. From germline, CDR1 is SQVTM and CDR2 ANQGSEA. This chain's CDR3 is CSGVGWTGGEAFF. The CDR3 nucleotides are TGCAGCGGCGTGGGATGGACAGGGGGTGAAGCTTTCTTT.

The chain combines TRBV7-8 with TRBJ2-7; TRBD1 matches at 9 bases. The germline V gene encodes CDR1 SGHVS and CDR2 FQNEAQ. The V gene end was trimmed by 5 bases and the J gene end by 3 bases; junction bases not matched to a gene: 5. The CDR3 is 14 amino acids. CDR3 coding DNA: TGTGCCAGCAGCCGGACAGGGGAAGGCTACGAGCAGTACTTC. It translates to CASSRTGEGYEQYF.

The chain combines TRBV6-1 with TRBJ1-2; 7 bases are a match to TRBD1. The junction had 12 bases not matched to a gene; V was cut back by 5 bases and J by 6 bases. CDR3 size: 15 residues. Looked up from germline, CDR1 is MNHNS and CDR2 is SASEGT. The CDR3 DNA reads TGTGCCAGCAGTACCCGGGACAGCCCTAGCGATGGCTACACCTTC. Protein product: CASSTRDSPSDGYTF.

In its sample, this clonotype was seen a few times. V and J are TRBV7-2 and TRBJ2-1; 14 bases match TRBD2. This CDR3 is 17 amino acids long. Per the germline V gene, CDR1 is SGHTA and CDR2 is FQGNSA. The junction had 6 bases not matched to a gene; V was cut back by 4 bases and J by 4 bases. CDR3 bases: TGTGCCAGCAGCTGGGGAGGACTAGCGGGAGGTTACAATGAGCAGTTCTTC. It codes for CASSWGGLAGGYNEQFF.

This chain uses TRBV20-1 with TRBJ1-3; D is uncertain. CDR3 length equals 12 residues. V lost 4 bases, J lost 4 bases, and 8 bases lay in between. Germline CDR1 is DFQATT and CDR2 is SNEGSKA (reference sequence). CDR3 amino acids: CSAIRAGNTIYF. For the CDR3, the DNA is TGCAGTGCTATTAGGGCGGGAAACACCATATATTTT.

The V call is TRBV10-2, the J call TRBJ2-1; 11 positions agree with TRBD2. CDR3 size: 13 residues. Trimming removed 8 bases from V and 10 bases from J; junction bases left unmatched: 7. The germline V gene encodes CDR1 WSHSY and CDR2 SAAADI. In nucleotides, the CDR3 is TGCGCCAGCTCTCGCACTAGCGGGGGAGAGCAGTTCTTC. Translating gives CASSRTSGGEQFF.

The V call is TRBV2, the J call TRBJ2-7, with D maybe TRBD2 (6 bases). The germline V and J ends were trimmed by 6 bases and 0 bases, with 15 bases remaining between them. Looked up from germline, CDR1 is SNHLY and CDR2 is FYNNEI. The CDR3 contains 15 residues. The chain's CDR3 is CASRGGAGNSYEQYF. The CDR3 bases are TGTGCCAGCAGGGGGGGAGCAGGGAACTCCTACGAGCAGTACTTC.

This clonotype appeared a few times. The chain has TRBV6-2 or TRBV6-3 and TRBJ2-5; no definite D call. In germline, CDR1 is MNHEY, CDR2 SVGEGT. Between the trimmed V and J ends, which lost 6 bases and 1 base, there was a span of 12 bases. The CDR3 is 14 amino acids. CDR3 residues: CASSPLAAQETQYF. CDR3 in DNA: TGTGCCAGCAGCCCACTGGCGGCCCAAGAGACCCAGTACTTC.

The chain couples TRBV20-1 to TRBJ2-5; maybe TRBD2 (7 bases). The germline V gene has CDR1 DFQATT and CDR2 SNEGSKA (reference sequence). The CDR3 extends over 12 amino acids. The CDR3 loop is CSAPRGGETQYF. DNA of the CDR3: TGCAGCGCCCCAAGGGGGGGAGAGACCCAGTACTTC.

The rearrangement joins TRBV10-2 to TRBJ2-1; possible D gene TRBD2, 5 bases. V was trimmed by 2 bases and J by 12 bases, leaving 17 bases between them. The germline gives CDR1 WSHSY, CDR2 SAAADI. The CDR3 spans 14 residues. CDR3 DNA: TGCGCCAGCAGTGAGACCCCCGGGATAGGGAGGCAGTTCTTC. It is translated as CASSETPGIGRQFF.

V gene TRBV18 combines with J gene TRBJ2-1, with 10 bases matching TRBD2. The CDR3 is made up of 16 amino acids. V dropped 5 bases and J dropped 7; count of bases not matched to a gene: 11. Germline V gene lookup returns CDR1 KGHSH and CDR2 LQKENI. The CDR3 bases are TGTGCCAGCTCAACCCTAGCGGGGGAAGGGATAAATGAGCAGTTCTTC. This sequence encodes CASSTLAGEGINEQFF.

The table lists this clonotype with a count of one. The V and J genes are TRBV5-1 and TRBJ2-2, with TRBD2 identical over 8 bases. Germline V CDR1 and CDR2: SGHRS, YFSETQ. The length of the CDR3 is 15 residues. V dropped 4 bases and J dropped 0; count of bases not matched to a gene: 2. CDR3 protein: CASSIAGPNTGELFF. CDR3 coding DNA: TGCGCCAGCAGCATAGCGGGACCGAACACCGGGGAGCTGTTTTTT.

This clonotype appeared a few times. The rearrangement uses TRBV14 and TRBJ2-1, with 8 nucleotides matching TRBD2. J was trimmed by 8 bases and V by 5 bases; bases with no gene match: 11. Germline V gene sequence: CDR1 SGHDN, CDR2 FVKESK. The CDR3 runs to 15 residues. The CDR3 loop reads CASSSYGLAVDEQFF. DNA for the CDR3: TGTGCCAGCAGCTCCTACGGACTAGCAGTCGATGAGCAGTTCTTC.

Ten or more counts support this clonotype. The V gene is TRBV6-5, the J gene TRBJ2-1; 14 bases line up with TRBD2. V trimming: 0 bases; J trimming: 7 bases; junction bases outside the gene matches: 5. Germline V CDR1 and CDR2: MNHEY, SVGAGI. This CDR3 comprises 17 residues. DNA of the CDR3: TGTGCCAGCAGTTACTCAGGACTAGCGGGAGGCATTAATGAGCAGTTCTTC. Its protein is CASSYSGLAGGINEQFF.

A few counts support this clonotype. The CDR3 DNA follows: TGTGCCAGCTCACCACTTATTAGGGAAAACACTGAAGCTTTCTTT. The encoded protein is CASSPLIRENTEAFF. The rearrangement links TRBV18 to TRBJ1-1; D unclear. V gave up 1 base and J gave up 2 bases, with 11 bases separating them. The CDR3 totals 15 residues. The germline gives CDR1 KGHSH, CDR2 LQKENI.

The CDR3 DNA reads TGCAGTGCTAAACAGGGCATCCCCAATGAGCAGTTCTTC. This gives the protein CSAKQGIPNEQFF. This chain uses TRBV20-1 with TRBJ2-1; D perhaps matches TRBD1 (6 bases). The CDR3 spans 13 residues. Germline V gene data show CDR1 as DFQATT and CDR2 as SNEGSKA (reference sequence). Trimming shortened V by 4 bases and J by 6 bases, and 13 bases separated the two germline ends.